This entry describes one T cell receptor beta chain. The sample is drawn from a study of blood T cell repertoires in COVID-19. The germline gives CDR1 MNHEY, CDR2 SMNVEV (reference sequence). CDR3 length equals 14 residues. The V segment lost 6 bases and the J segment 2 bases; nucleotides outside the gene matches: 6. This table comes from immunoSEQ multiplex PCR, and its TCRdb copy is limited to in-frame clones, with some not included. The sample has more than 130,000 clones; about 83% are singletons. Sequencing input: peripheral blood. The chain has TRBV27 and TRBJ1-2; 7 positions match TRBD1. This clonotype originated in a woman between 35 and 50 years old with acute or convalescent COVID-19. Here the CDR3 DNA reads TGTGCCAGCAGCATCTCGGGACAGAACTATGGCTACACCTTC. Residues: CASSISGQNYGYTF.